This is a list of T cell receptor beta chains from one sample in a study of blood T cells in healthy people across ages. TCRdb analysed the 5' RACE reads with MiXCR anew, one entry per CDR3 protein. The sample yields 1.5 million to 2 million distinct CDR3 sequences, roughly 27% seen once. Specimen: blood. All receptors come from a woman in her thirties in good health. Each CDR3 is given with its conserved first and last residue. Each record gives: clone size, D gene, V gene, J gene, CDR3 protein, CDR3 DNA. The D gene is left open where the match is weak. The listing skips clone size in some rows; elsewhere it reads once, few, many or a size class.

size: few
D: NA
V: TRBV7-8
J: TRBJ2-1
CDR3: CASSLWALDEQFF
DNA: TGTGCCAGCAGCCTCTGGGCCCTGGATGAGCAGTTCTTC

size: NA
D: NA
V: TRBV6-1
J: TRBJ2-1
CDR3: CASSRTRSGYNEQFF
DNA: TGTGCCAGCAGCCGAACTAGATCAGGGTACAATGAGCAGTTCTTC

size: NA
D: NA
V: TRBV24-1
J: TRBJ2-1
CDR3: CATSDSRIYEQFF
DNA: TGTGCCACCAGTGATTCGCGGATTTATGAGCAGTTCTTC

size: few
D: TRBD2
V: TRBV7-2
J: TRBJ2-7
CDR3: CASSPRGAGGPTSSYEQYF
DNA: TGTGCCAGCAGCCCCCGGGGGGCGGGAGGTCCGACCAGCTCCTACGAGCAGTACTTC

size: NA
D: NA
V: TRBV10-3
J: TRBJ2-1
CDR3: CAIRGSSYNEQFF
DNA: TGTGCCATCAGGGGGAGCTCCTACAATGAGCAGTTCTTC

size: NA
D: NA
V: TRBV29-1
J: TRBJ1-2
CDR3: CSVVSGVYGYTF
DNA: TGCAGCGTTGTTTCGGGGGTCTATGGCTACACCTTC

size: few
D: NA
V: TRBV29-1
J: TRBJ1-1
CDR3: CSAGRIEAFF
DNA: TGCAGCGCAGGCCGGATTGAAGCTTTCTTT

size: NA
D: NA
V: TRBV25-1
J: TRBJ2-1
CDR3: CASSAQGFNEQFF
DNA: TGTGCCAGCAGTGCACAGGGTTTTAATGAGCAGTTCTTC

size: few
D: NA
V: TRBV30
J: TRBJ2-7
CDR3: CAWSVEGGYEQYF
DNA: TGTGCCTGGAGTGTCGAGGGGGGTTACGAGCAGTACTTC

size: few
D: TRBD2
V: TRBV5-1
J: TRBJ2-1
CDR3: CASSSGGAPYNEQFF
DNA: TGCGCCAGCAGCTCCGGGGGGGCCCCCTACAATGAGCAGTTCTTC

size: NA
D: NA
V: TRBV7-3
J: TRBJ2-1
CDR3: CASSYDAASYNEQFF
DNA: TGTGCCAGCAGCTACGACGCTGCTTCCTACAATGAGCAGTTCTTC

size: many
D: NA
V: TRBV20-1
J: TRBJ2-1
CDR3: CSARPGTSWDEQFF
DNA: TGCAGTGCTAGACCGGGGACGTCTTGGGATGAGCAGTTCTTC

size: NA
D: TRBD2
V: TRBV2
J: TRBJ2-1
CDR3: CAGASSGEGEQFF
DNA: TGTGCCGGTGCCTCTAGCGGGGAGGGTGAGCAGTTCTTC